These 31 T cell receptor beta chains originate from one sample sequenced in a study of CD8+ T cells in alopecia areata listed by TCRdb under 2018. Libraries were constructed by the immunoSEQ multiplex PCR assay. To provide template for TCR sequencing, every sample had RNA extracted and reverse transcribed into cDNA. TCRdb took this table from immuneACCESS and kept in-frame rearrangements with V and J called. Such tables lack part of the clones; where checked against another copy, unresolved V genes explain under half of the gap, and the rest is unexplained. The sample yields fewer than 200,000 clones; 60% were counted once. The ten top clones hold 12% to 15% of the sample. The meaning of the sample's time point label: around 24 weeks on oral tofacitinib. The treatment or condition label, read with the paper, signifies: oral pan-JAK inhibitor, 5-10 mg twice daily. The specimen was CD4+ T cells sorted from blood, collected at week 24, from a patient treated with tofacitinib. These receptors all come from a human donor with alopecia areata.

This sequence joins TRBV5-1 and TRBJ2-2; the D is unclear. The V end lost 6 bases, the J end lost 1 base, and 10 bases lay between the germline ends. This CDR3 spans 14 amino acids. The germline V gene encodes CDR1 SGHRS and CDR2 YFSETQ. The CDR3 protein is CASKVGGNTGELFF. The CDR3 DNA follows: TGCGCCAGCAAGGTTGGCGGGAACACCGGGGAGCTGTTTTTT. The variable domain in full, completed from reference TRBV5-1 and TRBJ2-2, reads KAGVTQTPRYLIKTRGQQVTLSCSPISGHRSVSWYQQTPGQGLQFLFEYFSETQRNKGNFPGRFSGRQFSNSRSEMNVSTLELGDSALYLCASKVGGNTGELFFGEGSRLTVL.

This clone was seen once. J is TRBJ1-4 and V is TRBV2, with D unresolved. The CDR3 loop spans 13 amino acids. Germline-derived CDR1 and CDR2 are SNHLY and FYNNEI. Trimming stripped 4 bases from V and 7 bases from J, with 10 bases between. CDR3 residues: CASSGLRTEKLFF. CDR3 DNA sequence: TGTGCCAGCAGTGGACTTAGGACTGAAAAACTGTTTTTT.

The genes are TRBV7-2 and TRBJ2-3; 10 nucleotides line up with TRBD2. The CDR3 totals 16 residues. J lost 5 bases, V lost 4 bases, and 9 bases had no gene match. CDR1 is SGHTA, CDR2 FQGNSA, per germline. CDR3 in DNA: TGTGCCAGCAGCTCAAAAGCGGGGGGGCAGGGAGATACGCAGTATTTT. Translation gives CASSSKAGGQGDTQYF.

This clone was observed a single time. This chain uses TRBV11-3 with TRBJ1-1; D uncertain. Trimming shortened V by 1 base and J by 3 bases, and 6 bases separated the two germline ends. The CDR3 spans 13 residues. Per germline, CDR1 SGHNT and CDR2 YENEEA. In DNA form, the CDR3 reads TGTGCCAGCAGCTTAGCGGCCTACACTGAAGCTTTCTTT. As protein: CASSLAAYTEAFF.

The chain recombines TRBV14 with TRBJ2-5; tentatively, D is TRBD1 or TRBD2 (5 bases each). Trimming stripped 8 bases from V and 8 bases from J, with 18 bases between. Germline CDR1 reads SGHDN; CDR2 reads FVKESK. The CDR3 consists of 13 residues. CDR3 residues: CASRPGTERTQYF. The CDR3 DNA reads TGTGCCAGCCGACCCGGGACCGAGAGAACCCAGTACTTC.

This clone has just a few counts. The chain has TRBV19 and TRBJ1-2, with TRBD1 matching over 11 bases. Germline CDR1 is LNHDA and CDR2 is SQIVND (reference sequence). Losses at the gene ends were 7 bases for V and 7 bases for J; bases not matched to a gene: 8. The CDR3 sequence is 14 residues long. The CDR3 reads CASTQDRGRGGYTF. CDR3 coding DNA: TGTGCCAGTACCCAGGACAGGGGGCGCGGTGGCTACACCTTC. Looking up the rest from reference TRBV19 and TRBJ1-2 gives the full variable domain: DGGITQSPKYLFRKEGQNVTLSCEQNLNHDAMYWYRQDPGQGLRLIYYSQIVNDFQKGDIAEGYSVSREKKESFPLTVTSAQKNPTAFYLCASTQDRGRGGYTFGSGTRLTVV.

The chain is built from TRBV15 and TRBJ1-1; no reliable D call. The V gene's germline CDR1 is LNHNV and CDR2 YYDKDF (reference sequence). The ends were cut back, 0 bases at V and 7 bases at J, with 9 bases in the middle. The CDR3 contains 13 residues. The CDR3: CATSRDSEYEAFF. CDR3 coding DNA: TGTGCCACCAGCAGAGATTCGGAATATGAAGCTTTCTTT.

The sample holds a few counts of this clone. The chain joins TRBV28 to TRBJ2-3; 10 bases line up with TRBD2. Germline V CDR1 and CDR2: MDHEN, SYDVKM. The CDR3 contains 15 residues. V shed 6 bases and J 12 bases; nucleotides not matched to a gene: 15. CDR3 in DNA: TGTGCCAGCAGCTCAGGGGGTAGCGGGGGGCCCACCCAGTATTTT. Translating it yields CASSSGGSGGPTQYF.

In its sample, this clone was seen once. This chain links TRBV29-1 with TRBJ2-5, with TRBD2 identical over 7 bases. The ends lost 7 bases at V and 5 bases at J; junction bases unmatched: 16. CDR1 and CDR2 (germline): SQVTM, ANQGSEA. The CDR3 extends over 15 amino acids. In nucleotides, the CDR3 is TGCAGCGCCGGTCTAGCGGTGGCAGTGTGGGAGACCCAGTACTTC. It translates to CSAGLAVAVWETQYF.

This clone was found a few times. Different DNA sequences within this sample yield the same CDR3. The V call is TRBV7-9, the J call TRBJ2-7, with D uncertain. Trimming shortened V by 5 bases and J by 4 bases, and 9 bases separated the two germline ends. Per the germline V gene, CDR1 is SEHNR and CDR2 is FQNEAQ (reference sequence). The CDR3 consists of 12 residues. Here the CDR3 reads CASSLTGYEQYF. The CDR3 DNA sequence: TGTGCCAGCAGCCTCACCGGGTACGAGCAGTACTTC.

CDR3 nucleotides: TGCAGCGTTGAAGATCCCCAGGGCCCCTACACCTTC. Its translation is CSVEDPQGPYTF. The rearrangement joins TRBV29-1 to TRBJ1-2; D may be TRBD1 (5 bases). CDR3 length: 12 residues. The germline V and J ends were trimmed by 0 bases and 10 bases, with 12 bases remaining between them. Germline V gives CDR1 SQVTM, CDR2 ANQGSEA.

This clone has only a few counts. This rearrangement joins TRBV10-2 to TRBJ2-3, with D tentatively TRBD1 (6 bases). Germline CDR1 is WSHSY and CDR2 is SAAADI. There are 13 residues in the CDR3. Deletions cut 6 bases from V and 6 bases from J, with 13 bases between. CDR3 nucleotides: TGCGCCAGCAGGTCCAATCAGGGGGATACGCAGTATTTT. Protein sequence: CASRSNQGDTQYF.

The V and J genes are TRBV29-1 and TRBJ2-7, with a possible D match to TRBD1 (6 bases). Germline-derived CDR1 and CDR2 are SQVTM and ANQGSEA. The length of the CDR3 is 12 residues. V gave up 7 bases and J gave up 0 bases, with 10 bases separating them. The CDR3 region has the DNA TGCAGCGCAGGACAGAGCTCCTACGAGCAGTACTTC. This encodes CSAGQSSYEQYF.

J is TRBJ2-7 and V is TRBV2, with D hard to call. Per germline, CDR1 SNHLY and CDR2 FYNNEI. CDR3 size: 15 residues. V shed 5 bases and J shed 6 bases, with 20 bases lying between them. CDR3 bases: TGTGCCAGCAGTCGATTTAGAACTCCCAGCTTCGAGCAGTACTTC. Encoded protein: CASSRFRTPSFEQYF.

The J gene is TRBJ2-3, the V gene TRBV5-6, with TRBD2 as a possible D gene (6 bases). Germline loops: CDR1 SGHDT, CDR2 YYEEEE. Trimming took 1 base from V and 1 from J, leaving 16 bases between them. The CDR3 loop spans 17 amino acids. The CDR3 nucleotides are TGTGCCAGCAGCTTGAATCAGCGCCCGGGGGGCACAGATACGCAGTATTTT. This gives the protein CASSLNQRPGGTDTQYF.

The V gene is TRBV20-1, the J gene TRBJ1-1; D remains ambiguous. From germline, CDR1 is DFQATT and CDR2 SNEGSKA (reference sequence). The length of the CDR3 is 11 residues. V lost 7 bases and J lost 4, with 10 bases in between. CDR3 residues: CSVPRGTEAFF. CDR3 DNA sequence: TGCAGTGTCCCTCGGGGCACTGAAGCTTTCTTT.

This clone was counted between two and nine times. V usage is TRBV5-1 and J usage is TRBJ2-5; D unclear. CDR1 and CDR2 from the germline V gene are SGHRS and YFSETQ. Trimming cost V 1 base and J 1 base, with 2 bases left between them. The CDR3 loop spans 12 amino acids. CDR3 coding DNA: TGCGCCAGCAGCTTGAGCCAAGAGACCCAGTACTTC. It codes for CASSLSQETQYF.

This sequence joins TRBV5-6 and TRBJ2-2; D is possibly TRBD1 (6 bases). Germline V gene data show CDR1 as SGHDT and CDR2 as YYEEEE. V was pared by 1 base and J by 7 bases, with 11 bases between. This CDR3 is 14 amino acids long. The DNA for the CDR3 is TGTGCCAGCAGCTTGACAGGGAGATTCGGGGAGCTGTTTTTT. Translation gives CASSLTGRFGELFF.

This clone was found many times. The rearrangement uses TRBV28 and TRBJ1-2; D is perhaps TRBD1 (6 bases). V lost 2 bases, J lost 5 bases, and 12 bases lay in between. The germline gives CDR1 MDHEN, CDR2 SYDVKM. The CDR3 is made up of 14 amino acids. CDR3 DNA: TGTGCCAGCAGTTTACAGGGGCCACTTTATGGCTACACCTTC. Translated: CASSLQGPLYGYTF.

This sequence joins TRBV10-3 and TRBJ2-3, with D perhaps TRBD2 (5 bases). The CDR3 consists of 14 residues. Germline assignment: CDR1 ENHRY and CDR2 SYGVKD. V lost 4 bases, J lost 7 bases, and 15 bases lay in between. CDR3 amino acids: CAISADEGGNTQYF. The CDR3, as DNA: TGTGCCATCAGTGCCGACGAGGGTGGAAATACGCAGTATTTT.

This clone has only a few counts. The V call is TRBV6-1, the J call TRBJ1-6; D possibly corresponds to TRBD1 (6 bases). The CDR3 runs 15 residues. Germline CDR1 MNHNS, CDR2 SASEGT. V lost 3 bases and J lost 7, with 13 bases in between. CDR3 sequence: CASSDSRGRNSPLHF. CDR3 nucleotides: TGTGCCAGCAGTGATTCAAGGGGGAGAAATTCACCCCTCCACTTT.

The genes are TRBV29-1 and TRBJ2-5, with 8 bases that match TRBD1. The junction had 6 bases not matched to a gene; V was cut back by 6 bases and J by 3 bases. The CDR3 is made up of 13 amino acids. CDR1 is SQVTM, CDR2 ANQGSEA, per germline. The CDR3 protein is CSVRRTGKETQYF. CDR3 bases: TGCAGCGTAAGACGGACAGGGAAAGAGACCCAGTACTTC.

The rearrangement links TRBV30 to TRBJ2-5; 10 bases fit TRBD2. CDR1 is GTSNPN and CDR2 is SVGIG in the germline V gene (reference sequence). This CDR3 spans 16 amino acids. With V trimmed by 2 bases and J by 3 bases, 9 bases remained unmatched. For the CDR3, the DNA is TGTGCCTGGAGTTGGGGGTCCCTAGCGGGGGAAGAGACCCAGTACTTC. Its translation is CAWSWGSLAGEETQYF. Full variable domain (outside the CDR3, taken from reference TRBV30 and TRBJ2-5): SQTIHQWPATLVQPVGSPLSLECTVEGTSNPNLYWYRQAAGRGLQLLFYSVGIGQISSEVPQNLSASRPQDRQFILSSKKLLLSDSGFYLCAWSWGSLAGEETQYFGPGTRLLVL.

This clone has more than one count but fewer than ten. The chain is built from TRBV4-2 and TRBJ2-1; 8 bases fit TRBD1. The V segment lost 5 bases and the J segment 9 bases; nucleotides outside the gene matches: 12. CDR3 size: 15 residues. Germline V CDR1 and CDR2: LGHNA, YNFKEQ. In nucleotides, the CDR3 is TGTGCCAGCAGCACCCGACAGGGGCGGCGGGGTGAGCAGTTCTTC. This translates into CASSTRQGRRGEQFF.

The CDR3 bases are TGTGCCAGCAGCCCTGCTAAGACAGTCAGAAGGGAGACCCAGTACTTC. This sequence encodes CASSPAKTVRRETQYF. J is TRBJ2-5 and V is TRBV7-2; possibly TRBD1 for D (5 bases). This CDR3 region has 16 residues. V was shortened by 5 bases and J by 5 bases, with 21 bases between the two germline ends. In germline, CDR1 is SGHTA, CDR2 FQGNSA.

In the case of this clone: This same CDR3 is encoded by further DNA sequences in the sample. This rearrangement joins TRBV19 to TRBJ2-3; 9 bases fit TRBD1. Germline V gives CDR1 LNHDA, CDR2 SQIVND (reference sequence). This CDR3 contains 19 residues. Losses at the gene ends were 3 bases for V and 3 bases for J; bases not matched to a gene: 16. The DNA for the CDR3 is TGTGCCAGTAGTATTAATTTGAGGGGGACAGGGCGGGGGACAGATACGCAGTATTTT. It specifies CASSINLRGTGRGTDTQYF.

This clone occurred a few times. In nucleotides, the CDR3 is TGTGCCAGCAGCCCCCGTTGGACCCCAGGGCGAACCAACTATGGCTACACCTTC. Encoded protein: CASSPRWTPGRTNYGYTF. The chain has TRBV7-9 and TRBJ1-2, with a possible D match to TRBD1 (5 bases). Germline CDR1 is SEHNR and CDR2 is FQNEAQ (reference sequence). Trimming removed 5 bases from V and 2 bases from J, with 24 bases in between. The CDR3 consists of 18 residues.

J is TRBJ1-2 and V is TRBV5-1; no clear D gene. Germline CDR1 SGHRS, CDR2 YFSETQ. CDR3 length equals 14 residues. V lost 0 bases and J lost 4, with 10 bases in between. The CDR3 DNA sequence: TGCGCCAGCAGCTTGGGGGAACGGAGCTATGGCTACACCTTC. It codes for CASSLGERSYGYTF.

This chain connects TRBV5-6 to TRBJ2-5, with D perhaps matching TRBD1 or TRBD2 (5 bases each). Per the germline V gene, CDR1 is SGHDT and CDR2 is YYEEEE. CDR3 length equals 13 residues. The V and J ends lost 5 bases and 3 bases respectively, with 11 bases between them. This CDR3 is CASRSQGEETQYF. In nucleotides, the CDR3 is TGTGCCAGCAGGTCTCAGGGAGAAGAGACCCAGTACTTC.

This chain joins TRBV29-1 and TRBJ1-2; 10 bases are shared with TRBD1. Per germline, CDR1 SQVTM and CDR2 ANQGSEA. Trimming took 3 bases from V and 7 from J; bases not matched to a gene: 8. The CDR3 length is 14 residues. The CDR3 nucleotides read TGCAGCGTTGATGTGACAGGGGGCCCGGGTGGCTACACCTTC. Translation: CSVDVTGGPGGYTF.

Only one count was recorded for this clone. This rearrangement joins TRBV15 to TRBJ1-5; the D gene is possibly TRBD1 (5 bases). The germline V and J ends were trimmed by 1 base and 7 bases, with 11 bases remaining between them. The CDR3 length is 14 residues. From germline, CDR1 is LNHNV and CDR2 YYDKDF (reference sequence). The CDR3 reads CATSRVIGDQPQHF. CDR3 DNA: TGTGCCACCAGCAGAGTTATCGGGGACCAGCCCCAGCATTTT.